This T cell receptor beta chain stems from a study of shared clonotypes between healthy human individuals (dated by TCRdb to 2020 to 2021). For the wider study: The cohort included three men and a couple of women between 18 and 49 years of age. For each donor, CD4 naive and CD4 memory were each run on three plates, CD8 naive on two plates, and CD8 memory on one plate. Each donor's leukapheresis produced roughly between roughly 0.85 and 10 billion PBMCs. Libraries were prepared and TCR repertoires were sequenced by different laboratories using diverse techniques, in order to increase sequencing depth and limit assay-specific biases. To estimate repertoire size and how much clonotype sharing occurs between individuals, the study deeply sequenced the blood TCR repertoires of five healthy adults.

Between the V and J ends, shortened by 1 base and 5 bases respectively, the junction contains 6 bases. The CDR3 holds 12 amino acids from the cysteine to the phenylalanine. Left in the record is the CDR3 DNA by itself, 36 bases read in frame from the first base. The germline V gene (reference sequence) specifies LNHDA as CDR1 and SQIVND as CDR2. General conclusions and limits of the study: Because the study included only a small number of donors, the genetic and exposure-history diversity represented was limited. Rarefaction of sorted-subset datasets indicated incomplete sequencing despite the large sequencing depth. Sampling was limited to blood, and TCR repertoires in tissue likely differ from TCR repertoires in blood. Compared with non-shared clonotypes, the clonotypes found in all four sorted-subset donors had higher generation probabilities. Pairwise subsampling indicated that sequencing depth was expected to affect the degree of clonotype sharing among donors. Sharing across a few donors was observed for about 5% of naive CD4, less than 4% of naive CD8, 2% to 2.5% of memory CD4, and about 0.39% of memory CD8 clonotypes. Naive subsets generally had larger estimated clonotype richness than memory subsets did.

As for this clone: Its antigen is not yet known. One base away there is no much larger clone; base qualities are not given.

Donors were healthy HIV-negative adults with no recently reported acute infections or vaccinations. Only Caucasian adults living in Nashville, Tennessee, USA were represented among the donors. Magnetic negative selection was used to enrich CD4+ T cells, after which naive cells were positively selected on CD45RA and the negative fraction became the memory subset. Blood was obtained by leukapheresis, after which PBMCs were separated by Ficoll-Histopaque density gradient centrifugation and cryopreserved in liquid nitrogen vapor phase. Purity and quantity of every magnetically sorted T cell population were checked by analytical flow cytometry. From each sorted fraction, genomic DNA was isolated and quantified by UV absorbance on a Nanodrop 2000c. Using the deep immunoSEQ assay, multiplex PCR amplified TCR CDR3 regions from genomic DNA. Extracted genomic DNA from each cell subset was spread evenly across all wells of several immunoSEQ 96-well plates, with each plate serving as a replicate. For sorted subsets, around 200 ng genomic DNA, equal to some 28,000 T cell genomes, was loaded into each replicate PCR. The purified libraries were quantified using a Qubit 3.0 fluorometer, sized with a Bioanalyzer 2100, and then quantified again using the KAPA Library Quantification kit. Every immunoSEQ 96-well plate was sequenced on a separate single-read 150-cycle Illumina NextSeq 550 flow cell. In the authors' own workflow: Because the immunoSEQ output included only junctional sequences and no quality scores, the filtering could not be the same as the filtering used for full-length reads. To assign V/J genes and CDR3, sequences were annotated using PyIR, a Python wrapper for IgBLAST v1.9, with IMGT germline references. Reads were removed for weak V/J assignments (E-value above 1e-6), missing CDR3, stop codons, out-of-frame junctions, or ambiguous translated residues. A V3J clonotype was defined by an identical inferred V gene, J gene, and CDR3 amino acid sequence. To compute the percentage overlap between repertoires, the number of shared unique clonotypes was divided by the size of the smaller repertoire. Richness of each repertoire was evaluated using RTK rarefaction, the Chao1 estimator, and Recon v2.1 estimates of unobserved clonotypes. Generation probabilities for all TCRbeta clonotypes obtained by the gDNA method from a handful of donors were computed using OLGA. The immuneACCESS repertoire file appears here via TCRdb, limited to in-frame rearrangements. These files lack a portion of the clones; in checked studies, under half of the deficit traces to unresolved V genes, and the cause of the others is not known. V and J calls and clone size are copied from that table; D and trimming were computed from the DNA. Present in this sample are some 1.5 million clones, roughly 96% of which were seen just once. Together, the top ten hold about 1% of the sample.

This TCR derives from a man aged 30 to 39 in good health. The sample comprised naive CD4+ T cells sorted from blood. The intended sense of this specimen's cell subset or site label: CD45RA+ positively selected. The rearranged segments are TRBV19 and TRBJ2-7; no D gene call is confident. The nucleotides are TGTGCCAGTAGTATAGTGCCGAACGAGCAGTACTTC. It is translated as CASSIVPNEQYF. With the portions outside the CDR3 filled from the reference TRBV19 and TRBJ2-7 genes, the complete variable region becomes DGGITQSPKYLFRKEGQNVTLSCEQNLNHDAMYWYRQDPGQGLRLIYYSQIVNDFQKGDIAEGYSVSREKKESFPLTVTSAQKNPTAFYLCASSIVPNEQYFGPGTRLTVT.